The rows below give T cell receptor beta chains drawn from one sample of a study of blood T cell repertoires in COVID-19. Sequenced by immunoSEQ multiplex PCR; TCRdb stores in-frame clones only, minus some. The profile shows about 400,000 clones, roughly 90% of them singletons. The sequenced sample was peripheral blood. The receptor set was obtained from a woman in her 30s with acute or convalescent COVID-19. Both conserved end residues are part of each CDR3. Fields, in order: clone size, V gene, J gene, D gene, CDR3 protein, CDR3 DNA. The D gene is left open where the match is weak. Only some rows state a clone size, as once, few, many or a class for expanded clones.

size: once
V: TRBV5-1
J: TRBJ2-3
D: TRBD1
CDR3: CASSVLTGGIDTQYF
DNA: TGCGCCAGCAGCGTTCTGACAGGGGGTATAGATACGCAGTATTTT

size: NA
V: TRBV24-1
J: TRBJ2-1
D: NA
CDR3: CATSDLGQGGPYNEQFF
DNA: TGTGCCACCAGTGATTTGGGACAGGGAGGGCCCTACAATGAGCAGTTCTTC

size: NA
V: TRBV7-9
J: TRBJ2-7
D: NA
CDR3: CASSLAGGEQYF
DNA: TGTGCCAGCAGCTTAGCAGGGGGCGAGCAGTACTTC

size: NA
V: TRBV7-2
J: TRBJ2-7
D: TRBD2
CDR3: CASSLDLARTSVSYEQYF
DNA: TGTGCCAGCAGCTTAGATCTCGCCCGGACTAGCGTTTCCTACGAGCAGTACTTC

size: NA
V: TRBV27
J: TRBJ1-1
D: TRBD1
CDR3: CASSLQGAINEAFF
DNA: TGTGCCAGCAGTCTACAGGGGGCTATTAATGAAGCTTTCTTT

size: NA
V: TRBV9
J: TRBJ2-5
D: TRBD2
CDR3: CASSPQGLAGGPRYF
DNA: TGTGCCAGCAGCCCACAGGGACTAGCGGGGGGCCCCCGGTACTTC

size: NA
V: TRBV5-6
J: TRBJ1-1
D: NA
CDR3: CASSLYPGAEAFF
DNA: TGTGCCAGCAGCTTGTACCCGGGGGCTGAAGCTTTCTTT

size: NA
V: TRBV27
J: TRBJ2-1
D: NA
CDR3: CASSFSQGPYNEQFF
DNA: TGTGCCAGCAGTTTTTCGCAGGGCCCCTACAATGAGCAGTTCTTC

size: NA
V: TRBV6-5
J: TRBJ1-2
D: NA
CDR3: CASSYRGHQGGYTF
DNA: TGTGCCAGCAGTTACAGGGGACACCAAGGAGGCTACACCTTC

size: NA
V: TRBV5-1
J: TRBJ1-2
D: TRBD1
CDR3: CASSLERGLLVGYTF
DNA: TGCGCCAGCAGCTTGGAAAGGGGGCTCCTAGTTGGCTACACCTTC

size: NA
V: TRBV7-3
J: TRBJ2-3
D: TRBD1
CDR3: CASSLLGSRGQGVTDTQYF
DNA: TGTGCCAGCAGCTTACTGGGCTCTAGGGGACAGGGTGTTACAGATACGCAGTATTTT

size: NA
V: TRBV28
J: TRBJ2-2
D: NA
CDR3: CASSHNTNTGELFF
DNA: TGTGCCAGCAGCCACAATACGAACACCGGGGAGCTGTTTTTT

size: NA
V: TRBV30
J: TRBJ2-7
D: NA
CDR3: CAWSTPGDYEQYF
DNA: TGTGCCTGGAGTACCCCAGGGGATTACGAGCAGTACTTC

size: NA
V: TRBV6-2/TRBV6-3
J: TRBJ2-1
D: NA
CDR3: CASTPTGNEQFF
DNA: TGTGCCAGCACCCCGACAGGTAATGAGCAGTTCTTC

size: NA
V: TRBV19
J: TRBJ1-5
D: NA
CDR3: CASSMAGASNQPQHF
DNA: TGTGCCAGTAGTATGGCAGGGGCCAGCAATCAGCCCCAGCATTTT

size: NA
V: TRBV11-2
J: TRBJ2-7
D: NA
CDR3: CASSLDPLSGYEQYF
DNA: TGTGCCAGCAGCTTAGACCCTCTATCAGGCTACGAGCAGTACTTC

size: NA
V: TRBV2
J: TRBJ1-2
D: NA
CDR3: CASRATGLNGYTF
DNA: TGTGCCAGCAGAGCAACAGGGTTGAATGGCTACACCTTC

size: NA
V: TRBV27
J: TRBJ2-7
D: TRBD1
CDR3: CASIGTGQGSYEQYF
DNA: TGTGCCAGCATTGGTACCGGACAGGGCTCCTACGAGCAGTACTTC

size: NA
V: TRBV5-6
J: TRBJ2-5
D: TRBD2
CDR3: CASSLAGGGAGETQYF
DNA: TGTGCCAGCAGCTTGGCCGGCGGGGGGGCTGGTGAGACCCAGTACTTC

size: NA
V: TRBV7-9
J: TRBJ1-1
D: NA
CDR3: CASSLGAGTEAFF
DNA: TGTGCCAGCAGCTTGGGGGCAGGCACTGAAGCTTTCTTT

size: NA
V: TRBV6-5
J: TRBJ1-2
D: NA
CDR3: CASSRGGLDGYTF
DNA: TGTGCCAGCAGCCGCGGGGGGTTGGATGGCTACACCTTC

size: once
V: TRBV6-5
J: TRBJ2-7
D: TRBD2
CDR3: CASRSGGAHEQYF
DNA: TGTGCCAGCCGGAGCGGGGGGGCCCACGAGCAGTACTTC

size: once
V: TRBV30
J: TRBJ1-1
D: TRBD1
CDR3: CAWSAGRGAEAFF
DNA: TGTGCCTGGAGTGCGGGCAGGGGGGCTGAAGCTTTCTTT